This T cell receptor beta chain came from a study of identical twins. Of note for this clonotype: The antigen is unknown.

Unique molecular identifiers were present on the cDNA, which also gained a universal primer site by template switching. Each CDR3 protein is one row after TCRdb ran MiXCR on the 5' RACE reads. The sample has approximately 700,000 distinct CDR3 sequences, roughly 18% seen once. Regarding the study as a whole: Sequences that were beta out-of-frame showed weaker excess twin sharing. One should note that invariant MAIT and iNKT cells could partly confound zero-insertion analyses.

Separately, the same data were catalogued under a study of T cells expressing NK-cell markers. That source adds: Seven HCMV-seropositive donors and one seronegative donor made up the eight sequenced donors.

This sequence originates from a woman aged 18-29 years in good health. Sequencing input: PBMCs.

The CDR3 DNA sequence: TGTGCCAGCAGCTTTTCAGGGGAAGGTGGCTACACCTTC. Residues: CASSFSGEGGYTF. V and J are TRBV5-5 and TRBJ1-2; a weak D match, TRBD1 (6 bases). Germline V gene lookup returns CDR1 SGHKS and CDR2 YYEKEE (reference sequence). Trimming cost V 2 bases and J 7 bases, with 12 bases left between them. The CDR3 covers 13 residues.